This T cell receptor (beta chain) appears in the sequencing data of a study of blood T cell repertoires in COVID-19. Study in general: Acute-phase and convalescent COVID-19 samples originated in the United States, Italy and Spain. Sources were T cells, B-cell-depleted T cells, or PBMCs; the material itself was cDNA or gDNA.

Study members were between about 18 and 100 years old and lived in 20 to 25 US regions. Repertoires were generated with immunoSEQ multiplex PCR, while TCRdb's copy carries only in-frame clones and drops some. This sample carries fewer than 350,000 clones, just under 90% of them seen once, and the ten largest clones take about 4%. Per germline, CDR1 MGHRA and CDR2 YSYEKL. CDR3 length equals 14 residues. J lost 2 bases, V lost 0 bases, and 1 base had no gene match. The sequence was collected from a woman aged 30 to 39 with acute COVID-19. Specimen: PBMCs or T cells enriched from blood (not recorded which). This chain joins TRBV4-1 and TRBJ2-7, with TRBD2 identical over 7 bases. The CDR3 reads CASSQDAGAYEQYF. The CDR3 nucleotides read TGCGCCAGCAGCCAAGATGCGGGAGCCTACGAGCAGTACTTC.